The source of this T cell receptor beta chain is a study of response to subunit inactivated influenza vaccine (dated by TCRdb to 2017 to 2018). Regarding the study in general: To follow how T cells responded to a trivalent subunit inactivated influenza vaccine, the researchers relied on deep quantitative profiling of the T cell receptor repertoire. Overall study results and their limits: According to the authors, only a limited number of new T cells may be recruited by each seasonal influenza vaccination.

The CDR3 has 14 amino acids, counting the end cysteine and phenylalanine. Only the CDR3 part of the read is kept: 42 bases, read in frame from the first base. V and J lose 6 bases and 4 bases, and a span of 13 bases separates them. Per the germline V gene, SGHRS is the CDR1 and YFSETQ is the CDR2. The library came from RT-PCR. The data were produced on an Illumina HiSeq 2500. TCRdb reran the public reads through fastp at Q25 and MiXCR, keeping productive beta chains. When rows share a CDR3 protein, they turn into one entry using the most common DNA and genes. The table for this sample lists 700,000 to 800,000 distinct CDR3 sequences; approximately 18% of them were counted only once. The top ten clones comprise approximately 10% of the sample. Regarding this clonotype: What this receptor recognizes is not known. Base qualities were left out, and no much larger clone turns up one base away.

The source of this sequence is a man aged 45-60 years who received an inactivated influenza vaccine. Donor details come from another sample of the same person, matched by shared clones. The chain is encoded by TRBV5-1 joined to TRBJ1-4; the best D guess is TRBD1, with 5 bases matching. The sequenced sample was PBMCs from blood, obtained 5 days after vaccination. The CDR3 protein: CASTPGANNEKLFF. At the DNA level, the sequence is TGCGCCAGCACCCCCGGGGCGAATAATGAAAAACTGTTTTTT.